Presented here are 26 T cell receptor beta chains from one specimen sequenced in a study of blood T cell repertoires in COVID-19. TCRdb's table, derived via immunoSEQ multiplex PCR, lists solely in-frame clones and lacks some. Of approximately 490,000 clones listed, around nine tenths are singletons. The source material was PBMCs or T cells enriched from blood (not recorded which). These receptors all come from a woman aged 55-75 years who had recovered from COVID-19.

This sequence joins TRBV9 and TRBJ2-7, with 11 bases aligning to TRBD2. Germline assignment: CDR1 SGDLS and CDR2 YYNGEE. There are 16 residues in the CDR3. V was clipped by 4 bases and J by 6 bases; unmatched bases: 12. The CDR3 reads CASSIKSSGGLPEQYF. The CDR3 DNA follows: TGTGCCAGCAGCATAAAATCTAGCGGGGGGCTCCCCGAGCAGTACTTC.

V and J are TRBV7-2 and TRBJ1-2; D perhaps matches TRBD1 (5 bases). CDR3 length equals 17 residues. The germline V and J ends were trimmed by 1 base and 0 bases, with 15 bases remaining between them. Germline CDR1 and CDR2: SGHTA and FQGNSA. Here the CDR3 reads CASSLVVTGVSNYGYTF. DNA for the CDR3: TGTGCCAGCAGCTTAGTTGTAACAGGAGTTTCTAACTATGGCTACACCTTC. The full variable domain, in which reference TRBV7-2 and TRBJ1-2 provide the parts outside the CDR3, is GAGVSQSPSNKVTEKGKDVELRCDPISGHTALYWYRQSLGQGLEFLIYFQGNSAPDKSGLPSDRFSAERTGGSVSTLTIQRTQQEDSAVYLCASSLVVTGVSNYGYTFGSGTRLTVV.

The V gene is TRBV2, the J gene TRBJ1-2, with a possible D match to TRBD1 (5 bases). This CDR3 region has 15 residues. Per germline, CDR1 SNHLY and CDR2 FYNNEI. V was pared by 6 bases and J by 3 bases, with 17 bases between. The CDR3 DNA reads TGTGCCAGCAGCCTACCGGGGGTTGGGGACTATGGCTACACCTTC. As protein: CASSLPGVGDYGYTF.

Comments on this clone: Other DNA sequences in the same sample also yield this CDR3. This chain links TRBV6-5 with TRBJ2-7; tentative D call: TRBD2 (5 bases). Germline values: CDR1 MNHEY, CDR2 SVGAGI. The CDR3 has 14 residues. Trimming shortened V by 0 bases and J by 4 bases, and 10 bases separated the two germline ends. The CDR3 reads CASSYSAGGYEQYF. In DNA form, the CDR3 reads TGTGCCAGCAGTTACTCAGCAGGCGGGTACGAGCAGTACTTC.

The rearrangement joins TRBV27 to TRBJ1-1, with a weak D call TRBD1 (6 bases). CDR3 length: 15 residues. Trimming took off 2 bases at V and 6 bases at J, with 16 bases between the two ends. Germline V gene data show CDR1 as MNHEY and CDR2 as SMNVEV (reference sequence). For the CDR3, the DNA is TGTGCCAGCAGTTTAGTATACAGGGTAACATCTGAAGCTTTCTTT. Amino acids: CASSLVYRVTSEAFF.

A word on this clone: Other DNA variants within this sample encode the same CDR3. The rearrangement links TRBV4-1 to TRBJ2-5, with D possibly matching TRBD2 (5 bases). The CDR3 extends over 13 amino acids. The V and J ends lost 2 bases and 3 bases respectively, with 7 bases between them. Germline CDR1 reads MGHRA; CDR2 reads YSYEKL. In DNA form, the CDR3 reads TGCGCCAGCAGCCAACGGGGAAAAGAGACCCAGTACTTC. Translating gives CASSQRGKETQYF.

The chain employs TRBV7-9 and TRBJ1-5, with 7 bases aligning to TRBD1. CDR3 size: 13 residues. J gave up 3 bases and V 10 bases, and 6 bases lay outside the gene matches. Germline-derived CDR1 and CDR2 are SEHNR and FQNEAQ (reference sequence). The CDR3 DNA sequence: TGTGCCAAATCGACAGGGCTCAATCAGCCCCAGCATTTT. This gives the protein CAKSTGLNQPQHF. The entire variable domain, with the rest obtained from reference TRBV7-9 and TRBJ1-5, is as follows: DTGVSQNPRHKITKRGQNVTFRCDPISEHNRLYWYRQTLGQGPEFLTYFQNEAQLEKSRLLSDRFSAERPKGSFSTLEIQRTEQGDSAMYLCAKSTGLNQPQHFGDGTRLSIL.

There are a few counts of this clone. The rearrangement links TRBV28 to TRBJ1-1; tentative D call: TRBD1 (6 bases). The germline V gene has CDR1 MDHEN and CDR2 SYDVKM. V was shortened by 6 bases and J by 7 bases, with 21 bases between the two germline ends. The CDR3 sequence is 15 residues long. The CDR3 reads CASRHPADSKIEAFF. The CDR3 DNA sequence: TGTGCCAGCAGACACCCCGCGGACAGCAAAATTGAAGCTTTCTTT.

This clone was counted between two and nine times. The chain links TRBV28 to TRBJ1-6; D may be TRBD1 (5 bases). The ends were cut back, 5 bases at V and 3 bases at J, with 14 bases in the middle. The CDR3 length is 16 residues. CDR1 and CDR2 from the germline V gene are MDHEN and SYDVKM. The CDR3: CASSVSSRGYNSPLHF. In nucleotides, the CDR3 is TGTGCCAGCAGTGTGAGCAGTAGGGGCTATAATTCACCCCTCCACTTT.

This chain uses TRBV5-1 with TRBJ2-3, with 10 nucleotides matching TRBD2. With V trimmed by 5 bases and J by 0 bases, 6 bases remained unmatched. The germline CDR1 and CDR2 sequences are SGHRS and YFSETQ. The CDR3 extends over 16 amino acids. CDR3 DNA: TGCGCCAGCAGACCGGTTAGCGGGGGGAGCACAGATACGCAGTATTTT. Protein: CASRPVSGGSTDTQYF.

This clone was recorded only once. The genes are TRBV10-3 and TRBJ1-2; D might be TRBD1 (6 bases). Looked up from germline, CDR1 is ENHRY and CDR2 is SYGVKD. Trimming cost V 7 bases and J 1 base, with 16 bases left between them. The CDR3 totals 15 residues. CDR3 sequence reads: CAIMPSGTSNYGYTF. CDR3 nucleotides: TGTGCCATCATGCCGTCCGGGACAAGTAACTATGGCTACACCTTC.

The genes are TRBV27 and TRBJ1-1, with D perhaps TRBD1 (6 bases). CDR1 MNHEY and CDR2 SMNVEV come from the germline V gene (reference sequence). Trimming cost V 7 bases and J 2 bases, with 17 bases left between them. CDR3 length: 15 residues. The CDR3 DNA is TGTGCCAGCATACGCCTGGCGGGGGCCAACACTGAAGCTTTCTTT. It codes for CASIRLAGANTEAFF.

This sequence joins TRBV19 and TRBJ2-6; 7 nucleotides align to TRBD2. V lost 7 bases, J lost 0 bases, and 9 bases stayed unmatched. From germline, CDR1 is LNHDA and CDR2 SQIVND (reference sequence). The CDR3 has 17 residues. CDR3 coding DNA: TGTGCCAGTACCTACGGGGGGTCTTACTCTGGGGCCAACGTCCTGACTTTC. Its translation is CASTYGGSYSGANVLTF.

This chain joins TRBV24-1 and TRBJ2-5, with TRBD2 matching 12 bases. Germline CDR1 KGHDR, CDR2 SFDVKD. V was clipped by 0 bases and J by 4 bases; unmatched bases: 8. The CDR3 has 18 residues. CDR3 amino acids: CATSDLQASGGARETQYF. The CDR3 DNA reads TGTGCCACCAGTGATTTGCAGGCTAGCGGGGGGGCCCGAGAGACCCAGTACTTC.

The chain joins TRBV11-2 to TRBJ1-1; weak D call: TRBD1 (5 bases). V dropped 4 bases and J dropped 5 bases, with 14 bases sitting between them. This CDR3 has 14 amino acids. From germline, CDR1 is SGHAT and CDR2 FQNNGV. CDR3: CASSSGPGETEAFF. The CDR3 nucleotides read TGTGCCAGCAGCTCGGGCCCGGGGGAAACTGAAGCTTTCTTT.

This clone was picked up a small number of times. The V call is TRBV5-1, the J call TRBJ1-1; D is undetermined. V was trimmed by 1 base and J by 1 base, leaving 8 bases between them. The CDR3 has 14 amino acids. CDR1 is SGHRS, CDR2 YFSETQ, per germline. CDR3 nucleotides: TGCGCCAGCAGCTTGTCCTCCGGGAACACTGAAGCTTTCTTT. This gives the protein CASSLSSGNTEAFF.

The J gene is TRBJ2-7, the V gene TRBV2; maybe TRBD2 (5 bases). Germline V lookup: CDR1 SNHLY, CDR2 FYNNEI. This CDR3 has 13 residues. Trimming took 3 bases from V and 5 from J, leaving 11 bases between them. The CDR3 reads CASSDVGRNEQYF. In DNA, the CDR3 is TGTGCCAGCAGTGATGTAGGGAGAAACGAGCAGTACTTC.

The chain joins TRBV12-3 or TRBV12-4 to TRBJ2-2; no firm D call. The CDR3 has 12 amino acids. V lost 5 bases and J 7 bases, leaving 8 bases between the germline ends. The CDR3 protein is CASSPSYGELFF. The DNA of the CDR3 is TGTGCCAGCAGTCCCTCTTACGGGGAGCTGTTTTTT.

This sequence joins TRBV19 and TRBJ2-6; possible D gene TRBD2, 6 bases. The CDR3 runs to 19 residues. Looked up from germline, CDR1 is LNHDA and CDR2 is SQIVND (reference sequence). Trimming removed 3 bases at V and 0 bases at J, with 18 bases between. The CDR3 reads CASSMRFGGATSGANVLTF. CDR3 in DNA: TGTGCCAGTAGTATGAGGTTCGGAGGGGCCACCTCTGGGGCCAACGTCCTGACTTTC.

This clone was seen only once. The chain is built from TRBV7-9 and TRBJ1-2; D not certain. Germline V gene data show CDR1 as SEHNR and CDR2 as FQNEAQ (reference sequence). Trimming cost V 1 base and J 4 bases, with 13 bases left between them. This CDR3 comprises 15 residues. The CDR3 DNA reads TGTGCCAGCAGCTTAGGGGTCCCGCGGGGCTATGGCTACACCTTC. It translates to CASSLGVPRGYGYTF.

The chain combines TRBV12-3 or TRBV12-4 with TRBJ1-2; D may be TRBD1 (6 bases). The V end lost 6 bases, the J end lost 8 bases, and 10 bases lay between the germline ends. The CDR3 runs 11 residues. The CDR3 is CASRIDRGYTF. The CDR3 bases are TGTGCCAGCAGGATAGACAGGGGCTACACCTTC.

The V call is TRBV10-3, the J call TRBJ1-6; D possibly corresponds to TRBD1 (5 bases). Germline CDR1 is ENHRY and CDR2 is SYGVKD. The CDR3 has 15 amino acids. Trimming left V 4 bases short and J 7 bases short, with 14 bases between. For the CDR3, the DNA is TGTGCCATCAGTGGACCGGGACTGCTAAATTCACCCCTCCACTTT. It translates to CAISGPGLLNSPLHF.

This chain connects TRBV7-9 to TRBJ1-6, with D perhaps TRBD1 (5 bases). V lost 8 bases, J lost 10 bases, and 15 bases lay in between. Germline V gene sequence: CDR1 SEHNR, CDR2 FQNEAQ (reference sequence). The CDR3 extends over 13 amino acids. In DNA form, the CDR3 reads TGTGCCAGCGTGGGCAGGGAGGGCTCACCCCTCCACTTT. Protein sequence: CASVGREGSPLHF.

The CDR3 DNA reads as TGTGCCACCAGCAGAGGACAGGACAATCAGCCCCAGCATTTT. It yields the protein CATSRGQDNQPQHF. This sequence joins TRBV15 and TRBJ1-5; D might be TRBD1 (6 bases). The ends were cut back, 1 base at V and 3 bases at J, with 7 bases in the middle. The germline gives CDR1 LNHNV, CDR2 YYDKDF (reference sequence). This CDR3 comprises 14 residues.

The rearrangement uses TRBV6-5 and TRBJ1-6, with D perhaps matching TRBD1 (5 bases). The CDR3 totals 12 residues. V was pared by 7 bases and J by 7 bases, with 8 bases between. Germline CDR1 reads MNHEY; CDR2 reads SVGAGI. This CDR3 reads CASTQGNSPLHF. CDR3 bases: TGTGCCAGCACCCAGGGAAATTCACCCCTCCACTTT.

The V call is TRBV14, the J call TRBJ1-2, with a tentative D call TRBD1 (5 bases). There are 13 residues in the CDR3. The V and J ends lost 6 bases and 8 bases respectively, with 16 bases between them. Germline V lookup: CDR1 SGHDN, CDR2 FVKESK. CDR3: CASRGGGSEGYTF. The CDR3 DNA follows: TGTGCCAGCAGAGGCGGGGGGTCGGAAGGCTACACCTTC.